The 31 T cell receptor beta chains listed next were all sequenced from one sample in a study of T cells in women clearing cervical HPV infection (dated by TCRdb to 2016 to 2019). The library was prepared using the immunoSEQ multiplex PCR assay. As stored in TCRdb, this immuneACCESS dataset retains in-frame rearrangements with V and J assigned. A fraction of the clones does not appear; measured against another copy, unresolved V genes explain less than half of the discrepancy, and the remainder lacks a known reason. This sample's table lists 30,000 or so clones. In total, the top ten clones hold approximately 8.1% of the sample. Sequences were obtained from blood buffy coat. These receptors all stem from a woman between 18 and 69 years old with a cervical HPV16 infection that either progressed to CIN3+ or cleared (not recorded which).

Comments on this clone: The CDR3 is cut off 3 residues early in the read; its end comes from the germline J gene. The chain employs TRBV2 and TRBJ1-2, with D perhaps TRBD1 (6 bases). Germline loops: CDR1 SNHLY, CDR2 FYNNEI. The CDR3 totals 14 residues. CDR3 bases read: TGTGCCAGCAGAAATAGCGGGGGGGGCAATGAC. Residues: CASRNSGGGND. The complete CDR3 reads CASRNSGGGNDYTF.

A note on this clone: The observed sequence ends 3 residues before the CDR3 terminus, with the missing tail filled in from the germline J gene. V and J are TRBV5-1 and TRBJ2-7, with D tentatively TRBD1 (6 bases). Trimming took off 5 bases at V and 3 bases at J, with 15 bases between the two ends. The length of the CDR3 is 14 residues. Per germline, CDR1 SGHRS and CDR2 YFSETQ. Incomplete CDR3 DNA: TGCGCCAGCAGTAATGAGGGGGTTCGCTACGAG. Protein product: CASSNEGVRYE. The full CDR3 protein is CASSNEGVRYEQYF.

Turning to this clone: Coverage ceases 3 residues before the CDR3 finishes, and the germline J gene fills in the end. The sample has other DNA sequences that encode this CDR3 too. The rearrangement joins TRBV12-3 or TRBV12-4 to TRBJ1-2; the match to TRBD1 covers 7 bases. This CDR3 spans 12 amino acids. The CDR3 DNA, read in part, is TGTGCCAGCAGGCCAGGGGGAGGGGGC. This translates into CASRPGGGG. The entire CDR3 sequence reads CASRPGGGGYTF.

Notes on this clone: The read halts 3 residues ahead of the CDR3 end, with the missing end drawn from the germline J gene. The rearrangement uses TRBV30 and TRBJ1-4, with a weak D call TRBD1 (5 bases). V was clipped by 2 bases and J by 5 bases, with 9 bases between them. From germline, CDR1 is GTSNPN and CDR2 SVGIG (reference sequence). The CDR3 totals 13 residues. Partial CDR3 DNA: TGTGCCTGGAGTCGACAGAGAAATGAAAAA. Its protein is CAWSRQRNEK. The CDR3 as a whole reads CAWSRQRNEKLFF.

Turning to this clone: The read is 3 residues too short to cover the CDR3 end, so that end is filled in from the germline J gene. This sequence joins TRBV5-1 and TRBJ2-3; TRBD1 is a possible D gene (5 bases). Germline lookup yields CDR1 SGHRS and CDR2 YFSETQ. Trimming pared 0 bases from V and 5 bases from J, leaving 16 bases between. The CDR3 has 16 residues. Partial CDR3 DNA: TGCGCCAGCAGCTTGGAGGGCAGGGTTACGATAGATACG. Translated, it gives CASSLEGRVTIDT. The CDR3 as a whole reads CASSLEGRVTIDTQYF. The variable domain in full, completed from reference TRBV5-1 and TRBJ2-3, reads KAGVTQTPRYLIKTRGQQVTLSCSPISGHRSVSWYQQTPGQGLQFLFEYFSETQRNKGNFPGRFSGRQFSNSRSEMNVSTLELGDSALYLCASSLEGRVTIDTQYFGPGTRLTVL.

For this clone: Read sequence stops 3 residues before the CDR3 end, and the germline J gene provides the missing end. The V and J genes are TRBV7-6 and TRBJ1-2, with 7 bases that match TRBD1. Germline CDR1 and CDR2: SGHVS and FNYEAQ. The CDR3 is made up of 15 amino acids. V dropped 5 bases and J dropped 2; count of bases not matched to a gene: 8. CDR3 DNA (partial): TGTGCCAGCAGCCCGTGGACAGGCGGCAACTATGGC. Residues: CASSPWTGGNYG. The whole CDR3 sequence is CASSPWTGGNYGYTF.

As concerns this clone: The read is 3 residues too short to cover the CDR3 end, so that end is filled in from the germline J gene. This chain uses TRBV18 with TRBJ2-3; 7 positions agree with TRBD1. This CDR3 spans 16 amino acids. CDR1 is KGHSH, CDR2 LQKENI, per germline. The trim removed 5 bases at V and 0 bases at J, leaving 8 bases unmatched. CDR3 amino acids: CASSIGTDPSTDTQYF. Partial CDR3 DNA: TGTGCCAGCTCAATCGGGACAGACCCTAGCACAGATACG.

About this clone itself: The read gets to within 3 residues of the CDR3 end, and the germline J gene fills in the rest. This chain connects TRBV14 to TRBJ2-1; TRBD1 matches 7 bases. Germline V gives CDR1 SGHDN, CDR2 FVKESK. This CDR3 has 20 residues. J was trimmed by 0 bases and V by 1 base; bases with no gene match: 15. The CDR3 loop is CASSQGDRAQLVSSYNEQFF. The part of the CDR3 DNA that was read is TGTGCCAGCAGCCAAGGAGACAGGGCCCAACTCGTGAGCTCCTACAATGAG.

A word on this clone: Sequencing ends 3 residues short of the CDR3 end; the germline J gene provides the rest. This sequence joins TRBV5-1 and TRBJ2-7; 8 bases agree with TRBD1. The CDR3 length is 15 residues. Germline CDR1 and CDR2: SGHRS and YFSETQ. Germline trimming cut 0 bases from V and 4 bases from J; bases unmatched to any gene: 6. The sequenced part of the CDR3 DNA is TGCGCCAGCAGCTTGGTTAACAGGGGGGTTTACGAG. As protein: CASSLVNRGVYE. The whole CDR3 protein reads CASSLVNRGVYEQYF.

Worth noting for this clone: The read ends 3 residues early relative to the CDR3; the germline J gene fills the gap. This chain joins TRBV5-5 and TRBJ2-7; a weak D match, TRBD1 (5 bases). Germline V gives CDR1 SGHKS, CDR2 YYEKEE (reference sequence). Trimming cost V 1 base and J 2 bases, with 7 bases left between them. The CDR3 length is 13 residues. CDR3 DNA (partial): TGTGCCAGCAGCTTGCCAGGGCCCTACGAG. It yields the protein CASSLPGPYE. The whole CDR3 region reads CASSLPGPYEQYF.

The sequenced CDR3 bases are TGCGCCAGCAGCTTGGAAGGGTGGAGACTGAACACTGAA. This gives the protein CASSLEGWRLNTE. The whole CDR3 sequence is CASSLEGWRLNTEAFF. V and J are TRBV5-1 and TRBJ1-1; unclear D gene. The CDR3 goes on 3 residues after the read ends, and that part is filled in from the germline J gene. Germline CDR1 SGHRS, CDR2 YFSETQ. The CDR3 is made up of 16 amino acids. Between the trimmed V and J ends, which lost 0 bases and 0 bases, there was a span of 12 bases.

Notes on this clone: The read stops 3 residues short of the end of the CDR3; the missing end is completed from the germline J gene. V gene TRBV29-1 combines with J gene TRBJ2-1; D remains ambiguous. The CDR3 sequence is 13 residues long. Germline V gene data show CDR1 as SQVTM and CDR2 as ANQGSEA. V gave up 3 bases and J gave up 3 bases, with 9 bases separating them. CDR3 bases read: TGCAGCGTTGACAAGCGCTTCTACAATGAG. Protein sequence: CSVDKRFYNE. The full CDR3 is CSVDKRFYNEQFF.

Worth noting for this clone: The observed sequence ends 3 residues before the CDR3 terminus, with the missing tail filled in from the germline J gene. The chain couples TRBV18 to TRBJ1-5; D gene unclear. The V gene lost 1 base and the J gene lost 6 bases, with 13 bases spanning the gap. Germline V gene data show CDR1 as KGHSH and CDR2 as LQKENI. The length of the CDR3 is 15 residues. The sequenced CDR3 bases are TGTGCCAGCTCACCACAATCGGGTTCGGTTCAGCCC. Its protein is CASSPQSGSVQP. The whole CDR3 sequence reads CASSPQSGSVQPQHF.

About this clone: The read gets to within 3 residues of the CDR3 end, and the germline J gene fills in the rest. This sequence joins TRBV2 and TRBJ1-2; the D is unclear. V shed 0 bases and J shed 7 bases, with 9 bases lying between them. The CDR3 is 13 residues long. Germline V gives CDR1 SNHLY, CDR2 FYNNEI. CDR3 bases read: TGTGCCAGCAGTGAAGCCTTGAGGGCTGGC. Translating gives CASSEALRAG. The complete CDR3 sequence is CASSEALRAGYTF.

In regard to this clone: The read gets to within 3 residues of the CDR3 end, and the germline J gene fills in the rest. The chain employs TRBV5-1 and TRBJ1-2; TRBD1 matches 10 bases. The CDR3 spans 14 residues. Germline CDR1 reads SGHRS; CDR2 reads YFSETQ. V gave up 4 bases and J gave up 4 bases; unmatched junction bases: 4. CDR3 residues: CASSGTGASYGYTF. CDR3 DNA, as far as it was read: TGCGCCAGCAGCGGGACAGGGGCGAGCTATGGC.

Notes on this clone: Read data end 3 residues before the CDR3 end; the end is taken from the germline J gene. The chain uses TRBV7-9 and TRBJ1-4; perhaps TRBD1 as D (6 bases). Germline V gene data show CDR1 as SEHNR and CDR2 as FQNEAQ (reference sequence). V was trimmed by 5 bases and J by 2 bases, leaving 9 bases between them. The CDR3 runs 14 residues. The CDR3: CASSEGGTNEKLFF. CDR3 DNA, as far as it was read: TGTGCCAGCAGCGAGGGGGGGACTAATGAAAAA.

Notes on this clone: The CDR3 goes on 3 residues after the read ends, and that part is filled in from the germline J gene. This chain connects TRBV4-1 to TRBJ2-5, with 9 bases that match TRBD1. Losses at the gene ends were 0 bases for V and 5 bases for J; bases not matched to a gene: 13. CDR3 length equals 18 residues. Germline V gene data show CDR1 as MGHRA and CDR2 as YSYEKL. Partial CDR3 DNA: TGCGCCAGCAGCCAAGATCGAGAGACAGGGGGTGTGTGGGAGACC. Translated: CASSQDRETGGVWET. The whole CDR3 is CASSQDRETGGVWETQYF.

CDR3 bases read: TGTGCCTGGAGGGTTAGACTAGCGGGAATTTACAATGAG. Encoded protein: CAWRVRLAGIYNE. The complete CDR3 sequence is CAWRVRLAGIYNEQFF. The chain is built from TRBV30 and TRBJ2-1, with 11 bases fitting TRBD2. With the read ending 3 residues before the CDR3 end, the germline J gene is used to fill in that end. Germline V CDR1 and CDR2: GTSNPN, SVGIG (reference sequence). This CDR3 region has 16 residues. V was pared by 3 bases and J by 4 bases, with 8 bases of the junction left unmatched. The full variable domain, completed using reference TRBV30 and TRBJ2-1, is SQTIHQWPATLVQPVGSPLSLECTVEGTSNPNLYWYRQAAGRGLQLLFYSVGIGQISSEVPQNLSASRPQDRQFILSSKKLLLSDSGFYLCAWRVRLAGIYNEQFFGPGTRLTVL.

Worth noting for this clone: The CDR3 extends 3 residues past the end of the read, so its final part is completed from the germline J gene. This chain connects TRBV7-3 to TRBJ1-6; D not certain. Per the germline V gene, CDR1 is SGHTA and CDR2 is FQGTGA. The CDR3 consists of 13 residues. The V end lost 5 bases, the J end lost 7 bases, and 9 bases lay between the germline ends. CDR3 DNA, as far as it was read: TGTGCCAGCAGCCCCCACAACAATTCACCC. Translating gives CASSPHNNSP. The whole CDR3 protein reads CASSPHNNSPLHF.

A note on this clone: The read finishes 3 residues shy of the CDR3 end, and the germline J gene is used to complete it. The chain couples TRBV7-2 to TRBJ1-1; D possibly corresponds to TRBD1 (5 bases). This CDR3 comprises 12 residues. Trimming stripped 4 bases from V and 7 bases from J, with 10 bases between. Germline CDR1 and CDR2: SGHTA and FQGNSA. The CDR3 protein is CASSSYQGEAFF. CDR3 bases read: TGTGCCAGCAGCTCTTACCAGGGTGAA.

The chain's CDR3 is CSPKGASETQYF. CDR3 DNA (partial): TGCAGTCCGAAGGGGGCGTCCGAGACC. The V gene is TRBV20-1, the J gene TRBJ2-5; 7 bases agree with TRBD1. Coverage ceases 3 residues before the CDR3 finishes, and the germline J gene fills in the end. The V and J ends lost 8 bases and 5 bases, in that order; junction bases with no gene match: 8. The CDR3 is 12 amino acids. CDR1 is DFQATT and CDR2 is SNEGSKA in the germline V gene (reference sequence).

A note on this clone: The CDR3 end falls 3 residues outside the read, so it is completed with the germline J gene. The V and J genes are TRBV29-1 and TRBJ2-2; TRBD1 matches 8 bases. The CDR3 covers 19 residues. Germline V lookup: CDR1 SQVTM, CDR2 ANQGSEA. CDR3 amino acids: CSVEIFWGGTGSGANLLFF. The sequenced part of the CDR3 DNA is TGCAGCGTCGAGATATTTTGGGGTGGGACAGGCTCTGGGGCCAACTTG.

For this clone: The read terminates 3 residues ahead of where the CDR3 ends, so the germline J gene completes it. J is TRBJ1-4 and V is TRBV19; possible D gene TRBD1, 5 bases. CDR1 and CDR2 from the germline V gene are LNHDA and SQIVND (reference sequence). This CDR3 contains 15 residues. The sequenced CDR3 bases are TGTGCCAGTAGTATAGCGGATTCTGGGGCCAACGTA. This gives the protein CASSIADSGANV. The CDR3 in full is CASSIADSGANVLFF.

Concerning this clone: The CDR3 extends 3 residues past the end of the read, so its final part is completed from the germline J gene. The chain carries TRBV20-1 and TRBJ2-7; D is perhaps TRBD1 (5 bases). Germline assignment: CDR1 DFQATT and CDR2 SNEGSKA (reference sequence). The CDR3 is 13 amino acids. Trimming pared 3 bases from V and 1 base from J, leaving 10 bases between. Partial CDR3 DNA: TGCAGTGCTAGCAGGGTTGATTCCTACGAG. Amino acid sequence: CSASRVDSYE. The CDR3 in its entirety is CSASRVDSYEQYF.

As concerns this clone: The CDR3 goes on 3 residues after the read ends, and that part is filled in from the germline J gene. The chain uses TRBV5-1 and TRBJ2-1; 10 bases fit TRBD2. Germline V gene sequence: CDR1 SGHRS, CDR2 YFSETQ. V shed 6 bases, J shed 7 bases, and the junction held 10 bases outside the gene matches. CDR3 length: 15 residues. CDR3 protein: CASTLLAGVGNEQFF. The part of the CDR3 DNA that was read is TGCGCCAGCACCCTGCTAGCGGGGGTGGGTAATGAG.

Here the CDR3 reads CASSRTGSSYNSPLHF. Partial CDR3 DNA: TGTGCCAGCAGCAGGACAGGGAGCTCCTATAATTCACCC. The V and J genes are TRBV5-4 and TRBJ1-6, with 8 bases identical to TRBD1. The CDR3 goes on 3 residues after the read ends, and that part is filled in from the germline J gene. CDR1 is SGHNT, CDR2 YYREEE, per germline (reference sequence). V lost 4 bases, J lost 0 bases, and 3 bases stayed unmatched. The length of the CDR3 is 16 residues.

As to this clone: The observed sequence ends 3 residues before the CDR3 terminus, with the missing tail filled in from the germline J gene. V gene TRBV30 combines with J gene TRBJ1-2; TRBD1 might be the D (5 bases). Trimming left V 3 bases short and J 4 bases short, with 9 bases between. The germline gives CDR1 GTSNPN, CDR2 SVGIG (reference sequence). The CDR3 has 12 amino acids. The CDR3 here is CAWSRATYGYTF. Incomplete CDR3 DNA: TGTGCCTGGAGCAGGGCTACCTATGGC.

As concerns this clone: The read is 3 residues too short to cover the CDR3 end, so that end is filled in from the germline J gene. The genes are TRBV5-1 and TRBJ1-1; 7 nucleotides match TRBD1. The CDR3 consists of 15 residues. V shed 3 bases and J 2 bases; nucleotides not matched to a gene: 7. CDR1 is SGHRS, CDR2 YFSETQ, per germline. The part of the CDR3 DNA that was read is TGCGCCAGCAGCTCCGGAAGACAGGGAAACACTGAA. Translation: CASSSGRQGNTE. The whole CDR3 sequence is CASSSGRQGNTEAFF.

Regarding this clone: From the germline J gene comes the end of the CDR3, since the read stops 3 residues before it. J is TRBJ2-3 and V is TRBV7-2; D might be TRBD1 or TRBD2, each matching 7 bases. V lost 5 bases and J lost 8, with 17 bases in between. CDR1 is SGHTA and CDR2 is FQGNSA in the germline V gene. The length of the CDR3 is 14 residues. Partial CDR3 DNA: TGTGCCAGCAGCCTGGGTAGGGAGGGGGCTACG. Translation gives CASSLGREGAT. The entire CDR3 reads CASSLGREGATQYF.

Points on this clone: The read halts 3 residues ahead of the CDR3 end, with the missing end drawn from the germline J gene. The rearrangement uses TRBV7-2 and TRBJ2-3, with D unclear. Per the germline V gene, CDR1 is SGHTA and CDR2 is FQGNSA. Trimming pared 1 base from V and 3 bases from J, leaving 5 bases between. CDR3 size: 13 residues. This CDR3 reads CASSLDNTDTQYF. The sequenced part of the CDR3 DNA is TGTGCCAGCAGCTTAGATAATACAGATACG.

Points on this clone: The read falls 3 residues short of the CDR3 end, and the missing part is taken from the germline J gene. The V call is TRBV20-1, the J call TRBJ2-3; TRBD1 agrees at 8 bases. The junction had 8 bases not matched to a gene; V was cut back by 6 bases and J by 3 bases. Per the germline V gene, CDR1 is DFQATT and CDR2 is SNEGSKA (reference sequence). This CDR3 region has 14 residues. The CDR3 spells CSADLRTGTDTQYF. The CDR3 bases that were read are TGCAGTGCCGACCTCAGGACAGGGACAGATACG.